This TCR beta chain was obtained from a study of response to subunit inactivated influenza vaccine. General study results and limits: After each seasonal influenza vaccination, few new T cells are recruited, the authors suggested.

TCRdb re-called the RT-PCR reads through MiXCR, storing one row per CDR3 protein. The table records around 650,000 distinct CDR3 sequences, around 16% of them present only once. This clonotype has a handful of counts. Its cognate antigen is unknown. The sample was PBMCs from blood, taken 11 to 12 days after vaccination. The TCR originated in a man aged 45-65 years who received an inactivated influenza vaccine.

For the CDR3, the DNA is TGCGCCAGCAGCGAGGGACAGGGGGCCACCTACGAGCAGTACTTC. Protein product: CASSEGQGATYEQYF. The chain has TRBV5-1 and TRBJ2-7; 12 nucleotides align to TRBD1. J gave up 2 bases and V 4 bases, and 4 bases lay outside the gene matches. Germline assignment: CDR1 SGHRS and CDR2 YFSETQ. This CDR3 contains 15 residues.